These T cell receptor beta chains were read from a single sample in a study of sequential checkpoint blockade in melanoma. Using immunoSEQ multiplex PCR, the repertoire was profiled, and TCRdb retains in-frame clones only, with some absent. The sample yields roughly 2,000 clones, over 20% seen once. The specimen comprised tumor tissue (inferred from file names), sampled from a patient given nivolumab and ipilimumab in sequence. All receptors derive from a human donor with melanoma. Each CDR3 is given with its conserved first and last residue. D genes are given only for firm matches. Rows give clone size only sometimes, using once, few, many, or a class for an expanded clone.

NA	NA	TRBV29-1	TRBJ1-4	CSAGGGAGNEKLFF	TGCAGCGCCGGGGGTGGGGCAGGGAATGAAAAACTGTTTTTT
NA	many	TRBV9	TRBJ2-7	CASSEGGFDEQYF	TGTGCCAGCAGTGAGGGGGGTTTCGACGAGCAGTACTTC
NA	NA	TRBV18	TRBJ2-1	CASSPPSGSEQFF	TGTGCCAGCTCACCACCTTCGGGTAGTGAGCAGTTCTTC
NA	few	TRBV9	TRBJ1-1	CASSPGGNTEAFF	TGTGCCAGCAGCCCCGGCGGGAACACTGAAGCTTTCTTT
NA	NA	TRBV11-3	TRBJ1-4	CASSQVGRASPANEKLFF	TGTGCCAGCAGCCAAGTTGGCAGGGCCTCCCCGGCTAATGAAAAACTGTTTTTT
NA	once	TRBV19	TRBJ1-1	CASSIRDLWTEAFF	TGTGCCAGTAGTATTCGGGATCTTTGGACTGAAGCTTTCTTT
NA	NA	TRBV10-2	TRBJ1-5	CASRTAGDNQPQHF	TGCGCCAGCAGGACCGCAGGGGATAATCAGCCCCAGCATTTT
TRBD1	few	TRBV9	TRBJ1-1	CASSGHTGEPEAFF	TGTGCCAGCAGTGGTCATACAGGGGAGCCTGAAGCTTTCTTT
NA	NA	TRBV15	TRBJ1-1	CATSSPFTGNTEAFF	TGTGCCACCAGCAGCCCTTTCACAGGGAACACTGAAGCTTTCTTT
TRBD1	medium-sized	TRBV30	TRBJ2-7	CAWGGTDEASYEQYF	TGTGCCTGGGGTGGGACAGATGAGGCCTCCTACGAGCAGTACTTC
NA	medium-sized	TRBV6-8	TRBJ1-5	CASSLSVNSNQPQHF	TGTGCCAGCAGTCTCAGCGTCAATAGCAATCAGCCCCAGCATTTT
NA	many	TRBV11-3	TRBJ1-6	CASSQAQGLMSPLHF	TGTGCCAGCAGCCAAGCCCAGGGACTGATGTCACCCCTCCACTTT
NA	NA	TRBV15	TRBJ2-5	CATSRVGAGWETQYF	TGTGCCACCAGCAGAGTGGGCGCGGGGTGGGAGACCCAGTACTTC
NA	few	TRBV6-8	TRBJ2-5	CASSYSGQETQYF	TGTGCCAGCAGTTACTCCGGACAAGAGACCCAGTACTTC
NA	medium-sized	TRBV9	TRBJ1-2	CASSVGREGTGNFYGYTF	TGTGCCAGCAGCGTAGGTCGGGAGGGCACAGGGAATTTCTATGGCTACACCTTC
NA	few	TRBV23-1	TRBJ2-5	CASSQESRGTQETQYF	TGCGCCAGCAGCCAAGAAAGTCGGGGAACTCAAGAGACCCAGTACTTC
NA	NA	TRBV29-1	TRBJ2-7	CSVEDTYEQYF	TGCAGCGTTGAAGACACCTACGAGCAGTACTTC
NA	few	TRBV6-4	TRBJ2-7	CASSEARGPYDEQYF	TGTGCCAGCAGTGAAGCGAGGGGACCCTACGACGAGCAGTACTTC
NA	medium-sized	TRBV11-3	TRBJ2-1	CASSLGRPSSYNEQFF	TGTGCCAGCAGCTTGGGTCGACCGAGCTCCTACAATGAGCAGTTCTTC
TRBD2	once	TRBV30	TRBJ2-1	CAWSARRGGVYNEQFF	TGTGCCTGGAGTGCCCGGCGCGGGGGAGTTTACAATGAGCAGTTCTTC
TRBD1	medium-sized	TRBV29-1	TRBJ1-1	CSVVPQGGNTEAFF	TGCAGCGTTGTTCCCCAGGGGGGGAACACTGAAGCTTTCTTT
NA	large	TRBV6-8	TRBJ2-2	CASRADTGELFF	TGTGCCTCCAGGGCGGACACCGGGGAGCTGTTTTTT
TRBD1	medium-sized	TRBV6-8	TRBJ1-6	CASSRDRNLSPLHF	TGTGCCAGCAGCCGGGACAGAAATCTTTCACCCCTCCACTTT
TRBD1	few	TRBV11-3	TRBJ1-5	CASSLEGTGPSNQPQHF	TGTGCCAGCAGCTTAGAGGGGACAGGGCCTAGCAATCAGCCCCAGCATTTT
TRBD2	NA	TRBV14	TRBJ2-3	CASSPWTSGGGDTQYF	TGTGCCAGCAGCCCCTGGACTAGCGGGGGCGGGGATACGCAGTATTTT
NA	many	TRBV9	TRBJ2-7	CASSETVNSYEQYF	TGTGCCAGCAGTGAGACGGTGAACTCCTACGAGCAGTACTTC
NA	NA	TRBV5-1	TRBJ2-7	CASSLGGESYEQYF	TGCGCCAGCAGCTTGGGGGGGGAATCCTACGAGCAGTACTTC
NA	NA	TRBV19	TRBJ1-6	CASSWGQGGSPLHF	TGTGCCAGTAGTTGGGGGCAAGGGGGTTCACCCCTCCACTTT
NA	NA	TRBV14	TRBJ1-1	CASTWGMNTEAFF	TGTGCCAGCACGTGGGGCATGAACACTGAAGCTTTCTTT
NA	many	TRBV7-6	TRBJ1-5	CASSLLPGVGNQPQHF	TGTGCCAGCAGTCTATTGCCAGGGGTAGGCAATCAGCCCCAGCATTTT
TRBD1	NA	TRBV6-7	TRBJ2-7	CASTGQVTYAAQYF	TGTGCCAGCACAGGACAGGTCACCTACGCAGCGCAGTACTTC
NA	NA	TRBV25-1	TRBJ1-2	CASSLSARTGYTF	TGTGCCAGCAGCCTTTCCGCTCGCACTGGCTACACCTTC
TRBD1	medium-sized	TRBV6-8	TRBJ2-7	CASSGSGTAYEQYF	TGTGCCAGCAGCGGATCCGGGACAGCCTACGAGCAGTACTTC
NA	hyperexpanded	TRBV6-8	TRBJ1-1	CASSKQGITEAFF	TGTGCCAGCAGCAAACAGGGCATCACTGAAGCTTTCTTT
NA	NA	TRBV6-8	TRBJ1-1	CATETPGFQAFF	TGTGCCACCGAAACTCCCGGGTTCCAAGCTTTCTTT
NA	few	TRBV6-8	TRBJ2-7	CASSLVSNHEQYF	TGTGCCAGCAGTCTAGTTTCTAACCACGAGCAGTACTTC
NA	medium-sized	TRBV11-3	TRBJ1-2	CASSLVSGINYGYTF	TGTGCCAGCAGCTTAGTTTCAGGGATTAATTATGGCTACACCTTC
NA	few	TRBV30	TRBJ1-1	CAWEGGWTEAFF	TGTGCCTGGGAAGGAGGGTGGACTGAAGCTTTCTTT
NA	few	TRBV29-1	TRBJ1-2	CSVDPHNYGYTF	TGCAGCGTTGACCCCCACAACTATGGCTACACCTTC
NA	NA	TRBV9	TRBJ2-7	CASSLAGSEQYF	TGTGCCAGCAGCTTAGCCGGTAGCGAGCAGTACTTC
NA	NA	TRBV2	TRBJ1-1	CASRGGVMNTEAFF	TGTGCCAGCAGGGGGGGGGTCATGAACACTGAAGCTTTCTTT
NA	few	TRBV9	TRBJ1-5	CASKSGAGNQPQHF	TGTGCCAGCAAATCAGGGGCAGGCAATCAGCCCCAGCATTTT
NA	many	TRBV7-5	TRBJ2-3	CASISRGSSADTQYF	TGTGCCAGCATCTCTAGGGGGTCTAGCGCAGATACGCAGTATTTT
TRBD1	few	TRBV30	TRBJ1-1	CAWSTGQGAFF	TGTGCCTGGAGTACCGGACAGGGCGCTTTCTTT
NA	once	TRBV5-1	TRBJ1-2	CASSLTGSNYGYTF	TGCGCCAGCAGCTTGACAGGGTCTAACTATGGCTACACCTTC
NA	medium-sized	TRBV9	TRBJ2-1	CASSPGSSQDEQFF	TGTGCCAGCAGCCCCGGGTCTTCCCAGGATGAGCAGTTCTTC
TRBD1	NA	TRBV19	TRBJ1-6	CATRQGLDSPLHF	TGTGCCACGAGACAGGGACTGGATTCACCCCTCCACTTT
TRBD2	few	TRBV7-4	TRBJ2-7	CASSPFRTREESEQYF	TGTGCCAGCAGCCCGTTTAGGACTAGGGAGGAGAGCGAGCAGTACTTC
NA	medium-sized	TRBV6-8	TRBJ1-1	CASSTGGAEAFF	TGTGCCAGCAGTACGGGGGGAGCTGAAGCTTTCTTT
NA	medium-sized	TRBV6-8	TRBJ1-1	CASSPTGLNTEAFF	TGTGCCAGCAGTCCCACAGGGTTGAACACTGAAGCTTTCTTT
TRBD1	few	TRBV6-8	TRBJ1-6	CASSYVTGGNSPLHF	TGTGCCAGCAGTTACGTGACAGGGGGTAATTCACCCCTCCACTTT
NA	NA	TRBV1	TRBJ1-1	CASSQATSGGVRNTEAFF	TGCGCCAGCAGCCAAGCGACTTCGGGGGGCGTTAGGAACACTGAAGCTTTCTTT
NA	few	TRBV6-8	TRBJ1-5	CASSVGRYSNQPQHF	TGTGCCAGCAGCGTGGGGCGATATAGCAATCAGCCCCAGCATTTT
NA	large	TRBV11-3	TRBJ1-1	CASSLTWTDMNTEAFF	TGTGCCAGCAGCTTAACTTGGACGGACATGAACACTGAAGCTTTCTTT